The rows below give T cell receptor beta chains drawn from one sample of a study of T cell changes during pregnancy in multiple sclerosis. Sequenced by immunoSEQ multiplex PCR; TCRdb stores in-frame clones only, minus some. Among 55,000 to 75,000 clones, 91% were seen once, and the ten largest hold about 2.3%. This sample comprised peripheral blood, obtained in the third trimester of pregnancy. The receptor set was obtained from a female donor in good health, enrolled as a control in a pregnancy study. Each CDR3 is given with its conserved first and last residue. The D gene is left open where the match is weak. Part of the rows lack a size; the others show once, few, many or a class for expanded clones.

v_gene: TRBV4-1; d_gene: NA; j_gene: TRBJ2-5; abundance: NA; CDR3nt: TGCGCCAGCAGCCAAGAGCCTAGCGTACAAGAGACCCAGTACTTC; CDR3aa: CASSQEPSVQETQYF
v_gene: TRBV28; d_gene: TRBD1; j_gene: TRBJ2-7; abundance: NA; CDR3nt: TGTGCCAGCAGTTTAGTGGGCCCGGGACAGGTCCGTCAAGAGCAGTACTTC; CDR3aa: CASSLVGPGQVRQEQYF
v_gene: TRBV7-9; d_gene: TRBD2; j_gene: TRBJ2-3; abundance: NA; CDR3nt: TGTGCCAGCAGCCGCGGACTAGCGGGGGGGAGCACAGATACGCAGTATTTT; CDR3aa: CASSRGLAGGSTDTQYF
v_gene: TRBV2; d_gene: NA; j_gene: TRBJ1-1; abundance: NA; CDR3nt: TGTGCCAGCGCTGACAGCTCGAACACTGAAGCTTTCTTT; CDR3aa: CASADSSNTEAFF
v_gene: TRBV6-6; d_gene: NA; j_gene: TRBJ2-3; abundance: NA; CDR3nt: TGTGCCAGCAGCGGGTCTTACACAGATACGCAGTATTTT; CDR3aa: CASSGSYTDTQYF
v_gene: TRBV15; d_gene: TRBD1; j_gene: TRBJ2-7; abundance: NA; CDR3nt: TGTGCCACCAGCAGAGATCACCCGCGGGACAGGGACTACGAGCAGTACTTC; CDR3aa: CATSRDHPRDRDYEQYF
v_gene: TRBV7-6; d_gene: NA; j_gene: TRBJ2-1; abundance: NA; CDR3nt: TGTGCCAGTGGGCCACTCCACAATGAGCAGTTCTTC; CDR3aa: CASGPLHNEQFF
v_gene: TRBV29-1; d_gene: NA; j_gene: TRBJ1-1; abundance: once; CDR3nt: TGCAGCGTTGGAGTGGCGCGGTCTGGGGCGACTGAAGCTTTCTTT; CDR3aa: CSVGVARSGATEAFF
v_gene: TRBV10-2; d_gene: TRBD2; j_gene: TRBJ2-7; abundance: NA; CDR3nt: TGCGCCAGCACCCAAGGACTAGCGGAAAGCTCCTACGAGCAGTACTTC; CDR3aa: CASTQGLAESSYEQYF
v_gene: TRBV2; d_gene: TRBD2; j_gene: TRBJ2-3; abundance: NA; CDR3nt: TGTGCCAGCGCAGGACTAGCGGACATGCAGTATTTT; CDR3aa: CASAGLADMQYF
v_gene: TRBV5-1; d_gene: TRBD2; j_gene: TRBJ2-1; abundance: NA; CDR3nt: TGCGCCAGCAGCCCCGACACGACTAGCGGGAGGGCCGGGCAGTTCTTC; CDR3aa: CASSPDTTSGRAGQFF
v_gene: TRBV11-2; d_gene: NA; j_gene: TRBJ1-1; abundance: NA; CDR3nt: TGTGCCAGCAGCTTAGGACAGATTGAAGCTTTCTTT; CDR3aa: CASSLGQIEAFF
v_gene: TRBV15; d_gene: NA; j_gene: TRBJ1-5; abundance: NA; CDR3nt: TGTGCCACCAGCAGAGATCGATTGATCGACAGGTCGCTTTACGGCAATCAGCCCCAGCATTTT; CDR3aa: CATSRDRLIDRSLYGNQPQHF
v_gene: TRBV2; d_gene: NA; j_gene: TRBJ1-1; abundance: few; CDR3nt: TGTGCCAGCAGTGTAGCACAGAACACTGAAGCTTTCTTT; CDR3aa: CASSVAQNTEAFF
v_gene: TRBV19; d_gene: NA; j_gene: TRBJ1-5; abundance: NA; CDR3nt: TGTGCCAGTAGTACTCCCTACAGGATACAGCCCCAGCATTTT; CDR3aa: CASSTPYRIQPQHF
v_gene: TRBV11-2; d_gene: TRBD2; j_gene: TRBJ2-7; abundance: NA; CDR3nt: TGTGCCAGCAGCGCTGAGGGACTAGCGGGGCCCTACGAGCAGTACTTC; CDR3aa: CASSAEGLAGPYEQYF
v_gene: TRBV6-1; d_gene: TRBD1; j_gene: TRBJ2-7; abundance: NA; CDR3nt: TGTGCCAGCAGCCCCCCCCGACAGGGAGAGTACGAGCAGTACTTC; CDR3aa: CASSPPRQGEYEQYF
v_gene: TRBV2; d_gene: TRBD2; j_gene: TRBJ2-1; abundance: NA; CDR3nt: TGTGCCAGAACCCACGGGGGGGCTATATACAATGAGCAGTTCTTC; CDR3aa: CARTHGGAIYNEQFF
v_gene: TRBV9; d_gene: TRBD2; j_gene: TRBJ2-5; abundance: NA; CDR3nt: TGTGCCAGCAGCCTTAGCGGGGGAAGGGAGACCCAGTACTTC; CDR3aa: CASSLSGGRETQYF
v_gene: TRBV29-1; d_gene: TRBD2; j_gene: TRBJ2-2; abundance: NA; CDR3nt: TGCAGCATTCAACCGGGACTAGCAACCGGGGAGCTGTTTTTT; CDR3aa: CSIQPGLATGELFF
v_gene: TRBV5-6; d_gene: NA; j_gene: TRBJ2-5; abundance: NA; CDR3nt: TGTGCCAGCAGCTTTGCGGGGGCAAAAGAGACCCAGTACTTC; CDR3aa: CASSFAGAKETQYF
v_gene: TRBV5-4; d_gene: NA; j_gene: TRBJ2-3; abundance: NA; CDR3nt: TGTGCCAGCAGCCCCCTGACTGGCTCAGATACGCAGTATTTT; CDR3aa: CASSPLTGSDTQYF
v_gene: TRBV6-1; d_gene: TRBD2; j_gene: TRBJ2-3; abundance: NA; CDR3nt: TGTGCCAGCAGTGCCTCAGCGGGGAGCACAGATACGCAGTATTTT; CDR3aa: CASSASAGSTDTQYF
v_gene: TRBV6-6; d_gene: NA; j_gene: TRBJ1-3; abundance: once; CDR3nt: TGTGCCAGCAGAATTCAGGGGACTGGAAACACCATATATTTT; CDR3aa: CASRIQGTGNTIYF
v_gene: TRBV28; d_gene: TRBD1; j_gene: TRBJ2-7; abundance: NA; CDR3nt: TGTGCCAGCAATCTTCTGGGGACAGGGTATGAGCAGTACTTC; CDR3aa: CASNLLGTGYEQYF
v_gene: TRBV15; d_gene: NA; j_gene: TRBJ1-2; abundance: NA; CDR3nt: TGTGCCACCAGCAGAGACAGGGTGGGTGGCTATGGCTACACCTTC; CDR3aa: CATSRDRVGGYGYTF
v_gene: TRBV9; d_gene: NA; j_gene: TRBJ2-5; abundance: NA; CDR3nt: TGTGCCAGCAGCGCCGGGGGGCCTCGGGAGACCCAGTACTTC; CDR3aa: CASSAGGPRETQYF
v_gene: TRBV29-1; d_gene: TRBD1; j_gene: TRBJ1-2; abundance: NA; CDR3nt: TGCAGCGTTGATCTACAGGGGGCGGAGGGCTACACCTTC; CDR3aa: CSVDLQGAEGYTF
v_gene: TRBV28; d_gene: TRBD2; j_gene: TRBJ2-7; abundance: NA; CDR3nt: TGTGCCAGCAGTCAGGGGACTAGCGGGAGTGCCGAGCAGTACTTC; CDR3aa: CASSQGTSGSAEQYF
v_gene: TRBV4-1; d_gene: TRBD2; j_gene: TRBJ2-1; abundance: once; CDR3nt: TGCGCCAGCAGCCAAGCACAAGCGGGAGTTTCCTACAATGAGCAGTTCTTC; CDR3aa: CASSQAQAGVSYNEQFF
v_gene: TRBV28; d_gene: TRBD2; j_gene: TRBJ2-3; abundance: NA; CDR3nt: TGTGCCAGCATTAAAGCTAGCGGGAGGGGAACGGGTTACACGCAGTATTTT; CDR3aa: CASIKASGRGTGYTQYF
v_gene: TRBV27; d_gene: NA; j_gene: TRBJ1-2; abundance: NA; CDR3nt: TGTGCCAGCAGAGAGGGGCAGGGGATCGGTGGCTACACCTTC; CDR3aa: CASREGQGIGGYTF
v_gene: TRBV5-6; d_gene: TRBD1; j_gene: TRBJ1-2; abundance: NA; CDR3nt: TGTGCCAGCAGCTCCGTGACAGGGAAGAACTATGGCTACACCTTC; CDR3aa: CASSSVTGKNYGYTF
v_gene: TRBV6-1; d_gene: NA; j_gene: TRBJ2-4; abundance: NA; CDR3nt: TGTGCCAGCAGTGAAGCTATAGCCAAAAACATTCAGTACTTC; CDR3aa: CASSEAIAKNIQYF
v_gene: TRBV28; d_gene: TRBD2; j_gene: TRBJ2-3; abundance: NA; CDR3nt: TGTGCCAGCAGCTCAAGACTAGCAGCAAATACGCAGTATTTT; CDR3aa: CASSSRLAANTQYF
v_gene: TRBV10-2; d_gene: TRBD2; j_gene: TRBJ2-3; abundance: NA; CDR3nt: TGCGCCTCAAAGCGGGAGTGGTCTAGCGGCACAGATACGCAGTATTTT; CDR3aa: CASKREWSSGTDTQYF
v_gene: TRBV9; d_gene: NA; j_gene: TRBJ1-2; abundance: NA; CDR3nt: TGTGCCAGCAGCAGAAATTCCGGGACTTCTGGCTACACCTTC; CDR3aa: CASSRNSGTSGYTF
v_gene: TRBV6-5; d_gene: NA; j_gene: TRBJ2-1; abundance: NA; CDR3nt: TGTGCCAGCAGTGCAGAGACAGCTTACAATGAGCAGTTCTTC; CDR3aa: CASSAETAYNEQFF
v_gene: TRBV4-2; d_gene: TRBD2; j_gene: TRBJ2-7; abundance: many; CDR3nt: TGTGCCAGCAGCCAAGAGGGCCCAGCGGGAGGTAGTTACGAGCAGTACTTC; CDR3aa: CASSQEGPAGGSYEQYF
v_gene: TRBV4-1; d_gene: NA; j_gene: TRBJ1-2; abundance: NA; CDR3nt: TGCGCCAGCAGCCAAGACAGGGGAAACTATGGCTACACCTTC; CDR3aa: CASSQDRGNYGYTF
v_gene: TRBV2; d_gene: NA; j_gene: TRBJ2-1; abundance: NA; CDR3nt: TGTGCCAGCAGTGTTGGGCATGAGCAGTTCTTC; CDR3aa: CASSVGHEQFF
v_gene: TRBV19; d_gene: TRBD2; j_gene: TRBJ2-7; abundance: NA; CDR3nt: TGTGCCAGTAGTATTAGGCTAGCGGGAGTCCCCGAGCAGTACTTC; CDR3aa: CASSIRLAGVPEQYF
v_gene: TRBV11-3; d_gene: NA; j_gene: TRBJ2-3; abundance: NA; CDR3nt: TGTGCCAGCAGCTCCCGCAGCGGTAGCACAGATACGCAGTATTTT; CDR3aa: CASSSRSGSTDTQYF
v_gene: TRBV4-2; d_gene: NA; j_gene: TRBJ2-5; abundance: few; CDR3nt: TGTGCCAGCAGCCAAGATCCCTCGGTGACCCAGTACTTC; CDR3aa: CASSQDPSVTQYF
v_gene: TRBV27; d_gene: NA; j_gene: TRBJ1-1; abundance: NA; CDR3nt: TGTGCCAGCAGTTTCGGCAGAAACAGGGAAGCTTTCTTT; CDR3aa: CASSFGRNREAFF
v_gene: TRBV27; d_gene: NA; j_gene: TRBJ1-6; abundance: NA; CDR3nt: TGTGCCAGCAGTCCTCAACAGGGTTCATCTTCACCCCTCCACTTT; CDR3aa: CASSPQQGSSSPLHF
v_gene: TRBV28; d_gene: TRBD2; j_gene: TRBJ2-1; abundance: NA; CDR3nt: TGTGCCAGCAGTTTATTGGGACTAGCGGGGAACAATGAGCAGTTCTTC; CDR3aa: CASSLLGLAGNNEQFF